Presented here are 26 T cell receptor beta chains from one specimen sequenced in a study of patients and donors after allogeneic stem cell transplantation. A single record per CDR3 protein comes from TCRdb applying MiXCR to the RT-PCR reads. The sample comprises about 100,000 distinct CDR3 sequences, 35% of which are singletons, and about 27% rests with the top ten. Sequencing input: blood, either unsorted or a sorted T cell fraction (not recorded which). The receptors stem from a human donor who was either an allogeneic HSCT recipient or a stem cell or donor lymphocyte infusion donor (not recorded which). It is not recorded whose cells these are; they may come from a transplant donor.

This chain links TRBV5-1 with TRBJ2-7, with TRBD2 matching 8 bases. The V gene end was trimmed by 2 bases and the J gene end by 3 bases; junction bases not matched to a gene: 4. This CDR3 region has 14 residues. Germline CDR1 SGHRS, CDR2 YFSETQ. The CDR3 sequence: CASSLLAEDYEQYF. The CDR3 DNA follows: TGCGCCAGCAGCTTACTAGCGGAGGACTACGAGCAGTACTTC.

The sample holds a few counts of this clonotype. V usage is TRBV24-1 and J usage is TRBJ1-5, with 7 positions matching TRBD1. The germline V gene has CDR1 KGHDR and CDR2 SFDVKD. The junction had 10 bases not matched to a gene; V was cut back by 3 bases and J by 9 bases. The CDR3 runs 15 residues. CDR3 protein: CATSDRDSPRGPQHF. The CDR3 DNA reads TGTGCCACCAGTGATCGGGACAGTCCTAGGGGGCCCCAGCATTTT.

V and J are TRBV27 and TRBJ1-1; no clear D gene. Germline assignment: CDR1 MNHEY and CDR2 SMNVEV (reference sequence). Deletions cut 2 bases from V and 0 bases from J, with 22 bases between. The CDR3 loop spans 19 amino acids. The CDR3 sequence is CASSLKPLLLDRVNTEAFF. The DNA of the CDR3 is TGTGCCAGCAGTTTAAAACCCCTCCTCCTGGACCGGGTGAACACTGAAGCTTTCTTT.

This clonotype was counted ten times or more. This chain joins TRBV4-3 and TRBJ1-1; tentative D call: TRBD1 (6 bases). Trimming shortened V by 3 bases and J by 0 bases, and 11 bases separated the two germline ends. Germline CDR1 is LGHNA and CDR2 is YSLEER. The CDR3 covers 15 residues. Here the CDR3 DNA reads TGCGCCAGCAGCCATGGAGGGACACTGAACACTGAAGCTTTCTTT. This translates into CASSHGGTLNTEAFF.

This clonotype appeared a few times. The chain has TRBV6-5 and TRBJ1-5; no reliable D call. Trimming shortened V by 0 bases and J by 5 bases, and 5 bases separated the two germline ends. Germline lookup yields CDR1 MNHEY and CDR2 SVGAGI. The CDR3 is made up of 13 amino acids. The CDR3 coding sequence is TGTGCCAGCAGTTACTCCAGTTATCAGCCCCAGCATTTT. This translates into CASSYSSYQPQHF.

The rearrangement uses TRBV29-1 and TRBJ2-7; possible D gene TRBD1, 6 bases. Trimming removed 4 bases from V and 0 bases from J, with 10 bases in between. This CDR3 region has 13 residues. Germline V gene sequence: CDR1 SQVTM, CDR2 ANQGSEA. Here the CDR3 DNA reads TGCAGCGTTGGTAGGGACACCTCCTACGAGCAGTACTTC. Translating gives CSVGRDTSYEQYF.

J is TRBJ2-7 and V is TRBV5-1, with D perhaps TRBD1 (5 bases). CDR1 and CDR2 (germline): SGHRS, YFSETQ. The CDR3 sequence is 13 residues long. V was cut by 4 bases and J by 3 bases, with 11 bases left in between. Here the CDR3 reads CASSPDKGYEQYF. In nucleotides, the CDR3 is TGCGCCAGCAGCCCGGACAAAGGCTACGAGCAGTACTTC. The complete variable domain, with remaining parts taken from reference TRBV5-1 and TRBJ2-7, reads KAGVTQTPRYLIKTRGQQVTLSCSPISGHRSVSWYQQTPGQGLQFLFEYFSETQRNKGNFPGRFSGRQFSNSRSEMNVSTLELGDSALYLCASSPDKGYEQYFGPGTRLTVT.

The chain carries TRBV20-1 and TRBJ1-1; D is possibly TRBD1 (6 bases). The V and J ends lost 6 bases and 10 bases respectively, with 18 bases between them. Looked up from germline, CDR1 is DFQATT and CDR2 is SNEGSKA (reference sequence). The CDR3 loop spans 12 amino acids. CDR3 DNA: TGCAGTGCCATATTCGGGACATCTGGAGCTTTCTTT. Translation: CSAIFGTSGAFF.

This clonotype was seen a handful of times. The V and J genes are TRBV6-5 and TRBJ1-2; TRBD1 is a possible D gene (5 bases). The CDR3 spans 15 residues. V was cut by 2 bases and J by 4 bases, with 14 bases left in between. From germline, CDR1 is MNHEY and CDR2 SVGAGI. CDR3 bases: TGTGCCAGCAGTTACGGGAGCGACAGAATCTATGGCTACACCTTC. This codes for CASSYGSDRIYGYTF.

This clonotype occurred many times. This chain uses TRBV4-2 with TRBJ1-5; no clear D gene. Germline V gene data show CDR1 as LGHNA and CDR2 as YNFKEQ. V was cut by 1 base and J by 3 bases, with 4 bases left in between. The CDR3 covers 13 residues. The CDR3 coding sequence is TGTGCCAGCAGCCAAGGCCCCAATCAGCCCCAGCATTTT. Amino acid sequence: CASSQGPNQPQHF.

The chain joins TRBV7-9 to TRBJ2-7, with no clear D. Germline lookup yields CDR1 SEHNR and CDR2 FQNEAQ (reference sequence). The V end was cut by 1 base, the J end by 2 bases, with 12 bases between. This CDR3 is 15 amino acids long. The CDR3 DNA is TGTGCCAGCAGCTTAGGCGAGACTCCAACCTACGAGCAGTACTTC. This encodes CASSLGETPTYEQYF.

This clonotype was detected ten times or more. V usage is TRBV27 and J usage is TRBJ2-7; 9 nucleotides match TRBD1. The CDR3 is made up of 15 amino acids. Trimming cost V 5 bases and J 3 bases; bases outside gene matches: 8. Germline-derived CDR1 and CDR2 are MNHEY and SMNVEV (reference sequence). The CDR3 reads CASSQRQGGIYEQYF. CDR3 nucleotides: TGTGCCAGCAGTCAAAGACAGGGGGGGATCTACGAGCAGTACTTC.

The rearrangement joins TRBV12-3 or TRBV12-4 to TRBJ2-5; 10 positions match TRBD1. After removal of 5 bases from V and 3 bases from J, the junction contained 6 bases not matched to a gene. The CDR3 covers 15 residues. This CDR3 is CASSTRDRGKETQYF. CDR3 DNA sequence: TGTGCCAGCAGTACACGGGACAGGGGCAAAGAGACCCAGTACTTC.

The V and J genes are TRBV6-2 or TRBV6-3 and TRBJ1-5; possible D gene TRBD1, 5 bases. CDR3 size: 16 residues. Germline V lookup: CDR1 MNHEY, CDR2 SVGEGT. Trimming pared 5 bases from V and 6 bases from J, leaving 20 bases between. CDR3 sequence (DNA): TGTGCCAGCAGTCACGGACAACCCCGCTTTTCTCAGCCCCAGCATTTT. Translated: CASSHGQPRFSQPQHF.

The count of this clonotype is one. V usage is TRBV4-2 and J usage is TRBJ2-3; TRBD1 is a possible D gene (5 bases). Germline CDR1 reads LGHNA; CDR2 reads YNFKEQ. V was cut by 0 bases and J by 5 bases, with 6 bases left in between. The CDR3 consists of 13 residues. The CDR3 sequence: CASSQDRVDTQYF. The DNA of the CDR3 is TGTGCCAGCAGCCAAGACAGGGTAGATACGCAGTATTTT.

The gene calls are TRBV18 and TRBJ1-1, with D unresolved. V gave up 4 bases and J gave up 1 base, with 10 bases separating them. CDR1 is KGHSH and CDR2 is LQKENI in the germline V gene. This CDR3 is 14 amino acids long. This CDR3 reads CASSLTSENTEAFF. The CDR3 DNA is TGTGCCAGCTCACTAACGTCCGAGAACACTGAAGCTTTCTTT.

This clonotype was seen once. The V and J genes are TRBV7-9 and TRBJ1-1; no clear D gene. CDR3 length: 13 residues. Germline values: CDR1 SEHNR, CDR2 FQNEAQ (reference sequence). The V end was cut by 1 base, the J end by 4 bases, with 7 bases between. CDR3 sequence (DNA): TGTGCCAGCAGCTTAGTAGCAATCACTGAAGCTTTCTTT. This sequence encodes CASSLVAITEAFF. Full variable domain (remainder filled in from reference TRBV7-9 and TRBJ1-1): DTGVSQNPRHKITKRGQNVTFRCDPISEHNRLYWYRQTLGQGPEFLTYFQNEAQLEKSRLLSDRFSAERPKGSFSTLEIQRTEQGDSAMYLCASSLVAITEAFFGQGTRLTVV.

There are many counts of this clonotype. This chain uses TRBV10-3 with TRBJ1-4, with D unresolved. The V end lost 2 bases, the J end lost 4 bases, and 14 bases lay between the germline ends. The CDR3 totals 16 residues. Germline CDR1 and CDR2: ENHRY and SYGVKD. CDR3 sequence: CAISEPTGRLNEKLFF. CDR3 nucleotides: TGTGCCATCAGTGAGCCGACGGGCAGACTTAATGAAAAACTGTTTTTT.

This clonotype was counted a few times. The V and J genes are TRBV4-2 and TRBJ1-5; D is possibly TRBD1 (5 bases). Per germline, CDR1 LGHNA and CDR2 YNFKEQ. Trimming took off 1 base at V and 5 bases at J, with 12 bases between the two ends. The CDR3 loop spans 15 amino acids. CDR3 nucleotides: TGTGCCAGCAGCCAAGTGGGGGGGAGCGATCAGCCCCAGCATTTT. It is translated as CASSQVGGSDQPQHF.

This clonotype was detected a few times. This sequence joins TRBV30 and TRBJ1-1; 7 bases line up with TRBD1. Germline lookup yields CDR1 GTSNPN and CDR2 SVGIG (reference sequence). This CDR3 has 11 residues. This CDR3 is CVGQVNTEAFF. CDR3 in DNA: TGTGTCGGACAGGTTAACACTGAAGCTTTCTTT.

The chain has TRBV5-1 and TRBJ2-7; tentatively, D is TRBD1 or TRBD2 (5 bases each). The CDR3 runs 16 residues. Germline V gene data show CDR1 as SGHRS and CDR2 as YFSETQ. V shed 3 bases and J shed 0 bases, with 16 bases lying between them. The CDR3 bases are TGCGCCAGCAGCTCGCTACCGGGACCGAGCTCCTACGAGCAGTACTTC. Translation: CASSSLPGPSSYEQYF. Filled out from reference TRBV5-1 and TRBJ2-7, the complete variable domain reads KAGVTQTPRYLIKTRGQQVTLSCSPISGHRSVSWYQQTPGQGLQFLFEYFSETQRNKGNFPGRFSGRQFSNSRSEMNVSTLELGDSALYLCASSSLPGPSSYEQYFGPGTRLTVT.

This clonotype was seen a few times. The V call is TRBV4-1, the J call TRBJ2-1; 8 bases align to TRBD2. Germline lookup yields CDR1 MGHRA and CDR2 YSYEKL. The CDR3 runs 15 residues. V lost 2 bases and J lost 6; bases outside the gene matches: 6. The CDR3: CASSQRRLASNEQFF. In DNA, the CDR3 is TGCGCCAGCAGCCAAAGGAGACTAGCGAGCAATGAGCAGTTCTTC.

There are a few counts of this clonotype. The CDR3 spells CSASGAGLAGIYEQYF. For the CDR3, the DNA is TGCAGTGCTAGTGGGGCCGGACTAGCGGGAATCTACGAGCAGTACTTC. The gene calls are TRBV20-1 and TRBJ2-7; 12 positions agree with TRBD2. Trimming at V came to 3 bases and at J to 3 bases, leaving 9 bases not matched to a gene. The CDR3 is 16 amino acids. CDR1 and CDR2 (germline): DFQATT, SNEGSKA (reference sequence).

The chain recombines TRBV13 with TRBJ2-3; D uncertain. V lost 1 base and J 6 bases, leaving 11 bases between the germline ends. The CDR3 sequence is 14 residues long. From germline, CDR1 is PRHDT and CDR2 FYEKMQ (reference sequence). CDR3 coding DNA: TGTGCCAGCAGCTTAGATCCCCGGCTTGATACGCAGTATTTT. Amino acid sequence: CASSLDPRLDTQYF.

The chain couples TRBV20-1 to TRBJ2-7; weak D call: TRBD2 (5 bases). The CDR3 is made up of 14 amino acids. Germline CDR1 DFQATT, CDR2 SNEGSKA (reference sequence). Trimming left V 5 bases short and J 0 bases short, with 14 bases between. The CDR3 protein is CSAHRASPSYEQYF. CDR3 coding DNA: TGCAGTGCTCACCGGGCTAGCCCCTCCTACGAGCAGTACTTC.

This clonotype was counted between two and nine times. Possible read error: a much larger clone is one base away. J is TRBJ1-5 and V is TRBV11-2; the D gene is possibly TRBD1 (5 bases). Trimming removed 1 base from V and 0 bases from J, with 7 bases in between. The CDR3 loop spans 15 amino acids. CDR1 and CDR2 from the germline V gene are SGHAT and FQNNGV. CDR3 in amino acids: CASSLGGVSNQPQHF. In DNA, the CDR3 is TGTGCCAGCAGCTTAGGAGGGGTTAGCAATCAGCCCCAGCATTTT.